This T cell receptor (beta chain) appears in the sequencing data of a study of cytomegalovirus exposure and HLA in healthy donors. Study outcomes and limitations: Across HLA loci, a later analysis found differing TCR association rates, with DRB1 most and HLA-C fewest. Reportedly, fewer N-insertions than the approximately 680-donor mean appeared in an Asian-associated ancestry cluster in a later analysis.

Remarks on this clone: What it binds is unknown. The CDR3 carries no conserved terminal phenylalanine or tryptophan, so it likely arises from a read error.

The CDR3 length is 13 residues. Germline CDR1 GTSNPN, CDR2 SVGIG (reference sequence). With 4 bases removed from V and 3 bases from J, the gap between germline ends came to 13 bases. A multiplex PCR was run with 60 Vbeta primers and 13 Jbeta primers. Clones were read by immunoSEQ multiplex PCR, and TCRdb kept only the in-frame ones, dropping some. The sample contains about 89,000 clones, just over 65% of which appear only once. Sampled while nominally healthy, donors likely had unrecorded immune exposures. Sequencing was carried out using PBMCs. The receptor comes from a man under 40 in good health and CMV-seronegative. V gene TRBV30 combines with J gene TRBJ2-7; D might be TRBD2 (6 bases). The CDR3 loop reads CAWTRGSSYEQYL. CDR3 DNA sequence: TGTGCCTGGACCCGGGGGAGCAGCTACGAGCAGTACCTC.